This T cell receptor beta chain was identified in a study of cytomegalovirus exposure and HLA in healthy donors. Regarding the study as a whole: Cytomegalovirus status was reportedly diagnosed by the classifier with high specificity and sensitivity. Common viral pathogens seemed to be connected with several of the most significant clusters, according to a later analysis. HLA alleles were associated with 18,000 or so TCR beta sequences in a later analysis at 0.05 false discovery rate.

The CDR3 runs 17 residues. Germline-derived CDR1 and CDR2 are GTSNPN and SVGIG (reference sequence). V lost 3 bases, J lost 4 bases, and 10 bases stayed unmatched. In the case of this clone: Its antigen is undetermined.

The PCR made use of 60 Vbeta and 13 Jbeta primers. The assay was immunoSEQ multiplex PCR, and TCRdb's table has in-frame clones only and misses some. The profile shows 150,000 to 200,000 clones, 8.5% to 10% of them singletons. Sequencing was carried out using PBMCs. The chain employs TRBV30 and TRBJ2-2; 11 positions agree with TRBD2. The origin of this receptor is a woman between 25 and 40 years old in good health and CMV-seropositive. CDR3 in amino acids: CAWRLSGRGGSTGELFF. In nucleotides, the CDR3 is TGTGCCTGGAGACTTAGCGGGAGGGGGGGTAGCACCGGGGAGCTGTTTTTT.